These 3 T cell receptor beta chains came from one sample sequenced in a study of monozygotic twins with inflammatory bowel disease. TCRdb reprocessed the 5' RACE reads, with one entry per CDR3 protein and no DNA. Here the sample table reports 300,000 to 400,000 distinct CDR3 sequences. Sequenced input: blood. The receptors stem from a human donor with ulcerative colitis or Crohn's disease, or a healthy co-twin of an affected twin (not recorded which).

V and J are TRBV3-1 and TRBJ2-1. CDR1 LGHDT and CDR2 YNNKEL come from the germline V gene (reference sequence). The CDR3 is made up of 17 amino acids. The CDR3 loop reads CASSQDIGRHLYNEQFF.

The chain combines TRBV11-2 with TRBJ1-5; the TCRdb D gene call, TRBD1, has no DNA to confirm it. Germline loops: CDR1 SGHAT, CDR2 FQNNGV. The CDR3 has 13 amino acids. The CDR3 loop reads CASSRDTAQPQHF.

The chain combines TRBV20-1 with TRBJ2-2; TCRdb indicates TRBD2, and absent DNA this call remains unverified. Germline-derived CDR1 and CDR2 are DFQATT and SNEGSKA (reference sequence). The length of the CDR3 is 15 residues. This chain's CDR3 is CSARAASGGNEELFF.